This note documents a single T cell receptor beta chain sequence. This record comes from a study of T cell responses to AZD1222 COVID-19 vaccine. Between the trimmed V and J ends, which lost 11 bases and 0 bases, there was a span of 13 bases. Germline V gene data show CDR1 as SGHTA and CDR2 as FQGNSA. The CDR3 is 13 residues long. The protocol was immunoSEQ multiplex PCR, while the TCRdb copy is restricted to in-frame clones and leaves out a portion. The table lists about 99,000 clones, over 70% of them singletons. The chain recombines TRBV7-2 with TRBJ1-1; tentative D call: TRBD1 (5 bases). This sequence originates from an adult in good health. Here the sequenced sample was peripheral blood, taken on day 0 of AZD1222 vaccination. CDR3 bases: TGTGCCGGGGGGGGAGATATGAACACTGAAGCTTTCTTT. Protein sequence: CAGGGDMNTEAFF.